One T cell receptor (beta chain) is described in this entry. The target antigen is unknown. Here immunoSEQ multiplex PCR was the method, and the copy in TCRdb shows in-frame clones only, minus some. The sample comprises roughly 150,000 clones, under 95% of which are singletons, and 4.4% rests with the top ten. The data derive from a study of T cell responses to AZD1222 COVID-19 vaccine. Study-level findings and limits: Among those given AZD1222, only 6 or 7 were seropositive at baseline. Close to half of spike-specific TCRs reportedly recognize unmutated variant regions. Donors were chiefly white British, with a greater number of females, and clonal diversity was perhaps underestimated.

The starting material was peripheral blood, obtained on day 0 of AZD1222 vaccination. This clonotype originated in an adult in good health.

CDR3 sequence (DNA): TGCGCCAGCAGCTTGGCCGGGAGCCGGGAAGGGGAGCAGTACTTC. Protein product: CASSLAGSREGEQYF. V and J are TRBV5-1 and TRBJ2-7; perhaps TRBD2 as D (6 bases). Trimming pared 0 bases from V and 7 bases from J, leaving 17 bases between. The CDR3 covers 15 residues. Looked up from germline, CDR1 is SGHRS and CDR2 is YFSETQ.